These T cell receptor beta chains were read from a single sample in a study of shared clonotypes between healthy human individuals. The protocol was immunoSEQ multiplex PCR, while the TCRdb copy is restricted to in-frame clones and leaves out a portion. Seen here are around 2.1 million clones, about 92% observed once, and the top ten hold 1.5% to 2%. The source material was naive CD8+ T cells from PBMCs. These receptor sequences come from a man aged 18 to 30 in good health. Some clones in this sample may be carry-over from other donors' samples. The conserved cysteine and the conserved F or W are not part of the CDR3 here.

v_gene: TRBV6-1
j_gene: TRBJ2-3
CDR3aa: ASSERMGVPPTDTQY

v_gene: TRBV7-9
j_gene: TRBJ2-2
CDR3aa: ASSSGRGENTGELF

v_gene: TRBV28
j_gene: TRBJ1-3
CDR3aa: ASSLQGAFSGNTIY

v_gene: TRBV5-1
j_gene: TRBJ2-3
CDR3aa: ASSAAGTSGRANTQY

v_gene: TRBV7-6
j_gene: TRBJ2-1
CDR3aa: ASSPSAGGLYNEQF

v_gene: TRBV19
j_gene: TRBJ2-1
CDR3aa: ASSIGSSPSYNEQF

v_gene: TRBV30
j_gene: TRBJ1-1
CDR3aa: AWSVSGGTEAF

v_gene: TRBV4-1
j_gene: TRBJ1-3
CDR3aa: ASSQGPDRAGNTIY

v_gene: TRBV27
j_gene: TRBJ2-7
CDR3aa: ASSFRGSYEQY

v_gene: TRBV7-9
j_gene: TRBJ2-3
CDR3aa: ASSSPRGIVDTQY

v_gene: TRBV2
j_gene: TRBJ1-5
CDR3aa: ASSVRTGGGSNQPQH

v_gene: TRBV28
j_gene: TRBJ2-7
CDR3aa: ASSPGQGSNEQY

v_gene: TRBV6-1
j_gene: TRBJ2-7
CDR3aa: ASSGKGRGYVLSYEQY

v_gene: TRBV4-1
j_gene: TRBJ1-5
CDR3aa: ASSQNRYSNQPQH

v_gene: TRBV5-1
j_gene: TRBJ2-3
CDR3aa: ASSLGPSGSGTDTQY

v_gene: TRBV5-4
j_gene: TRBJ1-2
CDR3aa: ASSLVGGARDYGYT

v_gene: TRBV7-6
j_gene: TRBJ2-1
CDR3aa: ASSLGQHAGSDEQF

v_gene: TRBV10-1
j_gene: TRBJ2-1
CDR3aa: ASSELAGGWNEQF

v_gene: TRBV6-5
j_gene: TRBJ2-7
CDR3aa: ASSYRTGRGYEQY

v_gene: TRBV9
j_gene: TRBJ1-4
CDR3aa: ASSVAPRGEKLF

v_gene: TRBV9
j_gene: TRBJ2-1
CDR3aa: ASSGRTSGSSYNEQF

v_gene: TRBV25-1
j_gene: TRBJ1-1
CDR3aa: ASSLPSGWVGAF

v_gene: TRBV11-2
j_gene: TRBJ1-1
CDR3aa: ASSRAGGLTNTEAF

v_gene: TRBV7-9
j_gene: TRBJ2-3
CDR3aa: ASRGVSTDTQY

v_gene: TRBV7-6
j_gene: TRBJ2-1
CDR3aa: ASSLAVPRTGNQQF

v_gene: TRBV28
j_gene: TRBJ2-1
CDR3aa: ASSLADLRSSYNEQF

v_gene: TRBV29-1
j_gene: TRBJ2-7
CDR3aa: SVTAGGTRYEQY

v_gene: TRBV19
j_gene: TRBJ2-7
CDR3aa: ASSIPGLEQY

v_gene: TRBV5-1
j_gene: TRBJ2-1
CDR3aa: ASRGGGNEQF

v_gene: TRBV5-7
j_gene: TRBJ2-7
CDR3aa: ASSLRTVSSYEQY

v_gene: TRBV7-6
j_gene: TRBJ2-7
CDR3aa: ASSRRGRTSGSFSYEQY

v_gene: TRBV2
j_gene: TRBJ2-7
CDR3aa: ASSGQAATYEQY

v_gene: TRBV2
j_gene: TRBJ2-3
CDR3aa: ASRGTGGTDTQY

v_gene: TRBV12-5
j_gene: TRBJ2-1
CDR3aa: ASGLRPNEQF

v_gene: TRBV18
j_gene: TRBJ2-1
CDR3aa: ASSPPAGGSYNEQF

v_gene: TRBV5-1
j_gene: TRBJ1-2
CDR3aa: ASSGPDRIRGYGYT

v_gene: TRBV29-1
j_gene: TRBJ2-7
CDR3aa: SVVFSSYEQY

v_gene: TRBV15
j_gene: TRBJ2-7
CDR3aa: ATSGADSYEQY

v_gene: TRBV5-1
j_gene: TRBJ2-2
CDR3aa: ASSWDRVNTGELF

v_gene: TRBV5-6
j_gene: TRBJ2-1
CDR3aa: ASSLVSGEQF

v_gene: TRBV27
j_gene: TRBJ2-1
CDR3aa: ASRPWDYTYNEQF

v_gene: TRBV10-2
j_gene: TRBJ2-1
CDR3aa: ASRDGWSSYNEQF